The TCR beta chain described here comes from a study of shared clonotypes between healthy human individuals. Study-wide context: Two women and a few men aged 18 to 49 served as donors.

Clones were sequenced by immunoSEQ multiplex PCR, and TCRdb holds only the in-frame ones, with some missing. The sample comprises 700,000 to 950,000 clones, about 96% of which are singletons, and about 0.21% rests with the top ten. Naive CD8 isolation took CD45RO-negative cells positively selected for CCR7 and excluded terminally differentiated effector memory CD45RA+ cells. Only Caucasian adults living in Nashville, Tennessee made up the donor group. The sequence was obtained from a man aged 30-40 years in good health. The sample consisted of naive CD8+ T cells sorted from blood.

The CDR3 DNA is TGTGCCAGCAGTTTGGGGACAGGGCCCTACGAGCAGTACTTC. This encodes CASSLGTGPYEQYF. J is TRBJ2-7 and V is TRBV28; TRBD1 aligns across 9 bases. Germline V gives CDR1 MDHEN, CDR2 SYDVKM. The trim removed 3 bases at V and 2 bases at J, leaving 2 bases unmatched. The CDR3 is made up of 14 amino acids.